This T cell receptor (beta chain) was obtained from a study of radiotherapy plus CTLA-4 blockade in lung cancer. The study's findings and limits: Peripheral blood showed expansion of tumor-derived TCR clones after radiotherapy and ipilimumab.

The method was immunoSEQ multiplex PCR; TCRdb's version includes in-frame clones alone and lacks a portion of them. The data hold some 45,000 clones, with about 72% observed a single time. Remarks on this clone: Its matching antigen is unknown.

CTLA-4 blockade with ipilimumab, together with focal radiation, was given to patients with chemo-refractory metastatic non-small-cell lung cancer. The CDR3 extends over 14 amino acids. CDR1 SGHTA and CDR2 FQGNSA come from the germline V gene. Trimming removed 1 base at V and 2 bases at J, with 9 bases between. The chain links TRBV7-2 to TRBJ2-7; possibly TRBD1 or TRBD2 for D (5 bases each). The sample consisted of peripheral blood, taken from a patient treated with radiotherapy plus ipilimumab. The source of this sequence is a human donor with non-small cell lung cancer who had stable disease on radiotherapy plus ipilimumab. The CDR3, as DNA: TGTGCCAGCAGCTTAGGTCCGGGGCCCTACGAGCAGTACGTC. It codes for CASSLGPGPYEQYV.